The rows below give T cell receptor beta chains drawn from one sample of a study of cytomegalovirus exposure and HLA in healthy donors. The method was immunoSEQ multiplex PCR; TCRdb's version includes in-frame clones alone and lacks a portion of them. The repertoire holds fewer than 250,000 clones, about 76% seen once, with around 0.4% in the top ten. What was sequenced was PBMCs. These receptors were collected from a male donor in good health and CMV-seropositive. CDR3s include the opening cysteine and the closing phenylalanine or tryptophan. Fields, in order: V gene, CDR3 protein.

TRBV18	CASSPLGLAGKETQYF
TRBV5-1	CASSLEQGTTNEKLFF
TRBV5-1	CASSPTSGRNTGELFF
TRBV28	CASRKQGSEAFF
TRBV5-6	CASSLRFRPFEQYF
TRBV6-1	CASSEAWTGGTIYF
TRBV21-1	CASSPLGQGPGNTIYF
TRBV30	CAWSKRGSPYGYTF
TRBV6-1	CASRVPGQNNSPLHF
TRBV18	CASSPYGGQETQYF
TRBV5-1	CASSGDRGYNEQFF
TRBV6-5	CASSSPHQPGGLGQYF
TRBV7-9	CASSFSPGLAGDEQYF
TRBV27	CASSPGGPPNYEQYF
TRBV7-2	CASSVGQLRQPQHF
TRBV19	CASSRGESSYEQYF
TRBV6-5	CASRGGRPTYEQYF
TRBV9	CASSVTVTGELFF
TRBV19	CASSIVGAGANVLTF
TRBV18	CASSPSSQVNTEAFF
TRBV18	CASSSLDRNTEAFF
TRBV5-6	CASSSPSEHSYNEQFF
TRBV7-8	CASSLAASNQPQHF
TRBV5-1	CASSPLTGSNQPQHF
TRBV27	CASSSSRLVETQYF
TRBV7-2	CASSLERRGSEAFF
TRBV28	CASSNIRDRAEAFF
TRBV7-2	CASSRGLAVSYNEQFF
TRBV12-5	CASGLDLGLAGGPSEQFF
TRBV5-1	CASTRGSGANVLTF
TRBV4-1	CASSQEGGGQYF
TRBV18	CASSLAVGRVDQPQHF
TRBV6-6	CASSFEKNTEAFF
TRBV5-4	CASSLSGSQPQHF
TRBV11-2	CASSFGQTGNIQYF
TRBV19	CASSSTPGLGIYEQYF
TRBV18	CASSPPQSNEQFF
TRBV19	CASSILTSTGGNYEQYF
TRBV5-1	CASSPPWENEKLFF
TRBV7-9	CASSSDRGRLYEQYF
TRBV28	CASRQGQDTQYF
TRBV13	CASSLAGQGEDEQYF
TRBV9	CASSPTLWETQYF